This T cell receptor (beta chain) was retrieved from a study of Graves' ophthalmopathy and Graves' hyperthyroidism. This clonotype was observed at least ten times. Its specificity is not known. The CDR3 length is 14 residues. The V and J ends lost 5 bases and 8 bases, in that order; junction bases with no gene match: 6. A volume of over 9 ml of fresh peripheral blood supplied the PBMCs. Findings and limits, study-wide: Among thyroid clonotypes expanded above 0.001 frequency, most also appeared in blood.

The authors amplified TCR beta CDR3 regions from RNA transcripts. RT-PCR was first run with HTBI primers, then multiplex PCR in a second round. TCRdb called the multiplex PCR reads again in MiXCR, with one record for every CDR3 protein. This sample yields fewer than 600,000 distinct CDR3 sequences, of which 14% are seen a single time; roughly 10% belongs to the top ten. This sequence joins TRBV12-3 or TRBV12-4 and TRBJ2-2; 9 bases align to TRBD1. This clonotype was sampled from a woman in her twenties or thirties with Graves' ophthalmopathy. The sequenced material came from blood. In DNA form, the CDR3 reads TGTGCCAGCAGTATAACAGGGGGCACGGGGGAGCTGTTTTTT. It encodes CASSITGGTGELFF.